The present TCR beta chain was sequenced within a study of beta chain features in type 1 diabetes. Study results and caveats: Because the template was cDNA, high-expressing cells might be over-represented. In comparison with healthy donors, patients had naive, central memory and Treg TCRB repertoires that appeared more similar.

Reverse transcribing all isolated RNA meant expressed TCRB transcripts were sequenced. The method was immunoSEQ multiplex PCR; TCRdb's version includes in-frame clones alone and lacks a portion of them. The sample yields under 400,000 clones, around 15% seen once. This clone was found a few times. Its antigen is still unknown. The CDR3 length is 16 residues. This chain connects TRBV21-1 to TRBJ2-5. TRBV21-1 is a documented pseudogene. This clonotype was obtained from a young man in good health. Material for sequencing was central memory CD4+ T cells from blood. The CDR3 region has the DNA TGTGCCAGCAGCAAAAATTGGGGACCGGCACAAGAGACCCAGTACTTC. This encodes CASSKNWGPAQETQYF.